The 10 T cell receptor beta chains below come from one sample, sequenced in a study of identifying expanded T cells in peripheral blood. Assay: immunoSEQ multiplex PCR; the TCRdb copy retains only in-frame clones and omits some. This table has around 47,000 clones, 82% appearing once. The sample was blood. The receptors stem from a person aged 18 to 70 in good health.

This rearrangement joins TRBV9 to TRBJ2-2; D tentatively fits TRBD1 or TRBD2 (5 bases each). Germline CDR1 and CDR2: SGDLS and YYNGEE. The CDR3 totals 13 residues. V was shortened by 4 bases and J by 6 bases, with 10 bases between the two germline ends. The CDR3 sequence: CASSRDGAGELFF. The CDR3 DNA reads as TGTGCCAGCAGCCGGGACGGGGCCGGGGAGCTGTTTTTT.

This chain joins TRBV6-5 and TRBJ2-2, with D possibly TRBD1 on 5 matching bases. V dropped 7 bases and J dropped 4 bases, with 10 bases sitting between them. Germline CDR1 MNHEY, CDR2 SVGAGI. This CDR3 is 13 amino acids long. This CDR3 is CASKGVRTGELFF. Here the CDR3 DNA reads TGTGCCAGCAAAGGGGTTCGCACCGGGGAGCTGTTTTTT.

This chain links TRBV6-1 with TRBJ2-1; 7 bases map to TRBD2. The CDR3 has 13 amino acids. Germline V lookup: CDR1 MNHNS, CDR2 SASEGT. V dropped 7 bases and J dropped 7; count of bases not matched to a gene: 7. The CDR3 bases are TGTGCCAGCACCGAAGGGACTAATAATGAGCAGTTCTTC. Protein sequence: CASTEGTNNEQFF.

The V and J genes are TRBV5-1 and TRBJ2-1, with D perhaps matching TRBD2 (5 bases). Looked up from germline, CDR1 is SGHRS and CDR2 is YFSETQ. Deletions cut 3 bases from V and 4 bases from J, with 14 bases between. There are 15 residues in the CDR3. The CDR3 here is CASSYSGNRYNEQFF. The CDR3 DNA reads TGCGCCAGCAGCTACAGCGGCAACCGTTACAATGAGCAGTTCTTC.

V and J are TRBV6-4 and TRBJ2-6; no reliable D call. This CDR3 comprises 19 residues. The germline V gene has CDR1 MRHNA and CDR2 SNTAGT. V lost 2 bases to trimming and J lost 0 bases, with 17 bases between them. The CDR3 bases are TGTGCCAGCAGTGACGTTTTCGCTGACGGCCGCTCTGGGGCCAACGTCCTGACTTTC. Its protein product is CASSDVFADGRSGANVLTF.

This rearrangement joins TRBV2 to TRBJ2-3; the match to TRBD2 covers 9 bases. V lost 6 bases to trimming and J lost 6 bases; unmatched junction nucleotides: 13. CDR3 length: 16 residues. Germline V CDR1 and CDR2: SNHLY, FYNNEI. Here the CDR3 reads CASSNPASGTPDTQYF. DNA for the CDR3: TGTGCCAGCAGCAATCCTGCTAGCGGGACCCCCGATACGCAGTATTTT. Full variable domain (rest looked up from reference TRBV2 and TRBJ2-3): EPEVTQTPSHQVTQMGQEVILRCVPISNHLYFYWYRQILGQKVEFLVSFYNNEISEKSEIFDDQFSVERPDGSNFTLKIRSTKLEDSAMYFCASSNPASGTPDTQYFGPGTRLTVL.

This clone was seen a few times. V gene TRBV10-3 combines with J gene TRBJ1-2, with D unclear. V was shortened by 2 bases and J by 6 bases, with 16 bases between the two germline ends. The CDR3 sequence is 15 residues long. Germline V lookup: CDR1 ENHRY, CDR2 SYGVKD. CDR3 nucleotides: TGTGCCATCAGTGAGGGGATTTCAGGTGGCAATGGCTACACCTTC. Its protein is CAISEGISGGNGYTF.

CDR3 nucleotides: TGTGCCAGCAGTGGCATAAGGACAGATACGCAGTATTTT. Translation gives CASSGIRTDTQYF. The rearrangement joins TRBV6-1 to TRBJ2-3; no definite D call. The CDR3 spans 13 residues. V gave up 4 bases and J gave up 3 bases, with 8 bases separating them. CDR1 MNHNS and CDR2 SASEGT come from the germline V gene.

There are a few counts of this clone. V and J are TRBV10-2 and TRBJ1-4; tentative D call: TRBD1 (5 bases). Germline CDR1 is WSHSY and CDR2 is SAAADI. V lost 5 bases and J 7 bases, leaving 14 bases between the germline ends. This CDR3 spans 14 amino acids. CDR3 sequence (DNA): TGCGCCAGCAGTATGGGGCAGATGGGTGAAAAACTGTTTTTT. Residues: CASSMGQMGEKLFF.

The rearrangement links TRBV5-4 to TRBJ2-7; D possibly matches TRBD1 or TRBD2 (5 bases each). Trimming removed 1 base at V and 5 bases at J, with 10 bases between. Germline loops: CDR1 SGHNT, CDR2 YYREEE (reference sequence). This CDR3 comprises 13 residues. For the CDR3, the DNA is TGTGCCAGCAGCTTGCCAGGGACGGACGAGCAGTACTTC. As protein: CASSLPGTDEQYF.